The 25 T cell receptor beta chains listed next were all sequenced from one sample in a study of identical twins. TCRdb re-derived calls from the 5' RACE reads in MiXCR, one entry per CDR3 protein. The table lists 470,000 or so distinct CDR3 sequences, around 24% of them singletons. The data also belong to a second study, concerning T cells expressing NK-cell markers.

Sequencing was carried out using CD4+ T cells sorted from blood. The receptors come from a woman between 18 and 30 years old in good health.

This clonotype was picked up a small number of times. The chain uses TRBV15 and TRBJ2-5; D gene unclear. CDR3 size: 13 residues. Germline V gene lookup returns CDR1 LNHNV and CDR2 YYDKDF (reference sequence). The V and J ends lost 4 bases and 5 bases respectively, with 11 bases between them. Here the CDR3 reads CATSKDLTETQYF. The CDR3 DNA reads TGTGCCACCAGCAAAGATCTTACGGAGACCCAGTACTTC.

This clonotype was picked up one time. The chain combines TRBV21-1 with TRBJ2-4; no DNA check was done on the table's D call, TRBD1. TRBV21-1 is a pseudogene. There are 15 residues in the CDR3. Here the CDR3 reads CAPRRSRLSKNIQYF. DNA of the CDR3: TGTGCCCCCCGGCGAAGTAGGTTATCCAAAAACATTCAGTACTTC.

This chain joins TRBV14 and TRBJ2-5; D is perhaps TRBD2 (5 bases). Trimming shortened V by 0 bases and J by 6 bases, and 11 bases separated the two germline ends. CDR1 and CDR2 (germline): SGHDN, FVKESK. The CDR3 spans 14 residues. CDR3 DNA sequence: TGTGCCAGCAGCCAAGAGGCCGGGGTGAAGACCCAGTACTTC. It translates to CASSQEAGVKTQYF.

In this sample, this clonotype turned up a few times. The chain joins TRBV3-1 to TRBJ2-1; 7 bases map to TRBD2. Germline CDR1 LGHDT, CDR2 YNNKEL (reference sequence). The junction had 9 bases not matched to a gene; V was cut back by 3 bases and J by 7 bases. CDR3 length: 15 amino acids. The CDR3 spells CASSHGSGDRNEQFF. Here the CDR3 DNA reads TGTGCCAGCAGCCATGGGAGCGGGGATAGAAATGAGCAGTTCTTC.

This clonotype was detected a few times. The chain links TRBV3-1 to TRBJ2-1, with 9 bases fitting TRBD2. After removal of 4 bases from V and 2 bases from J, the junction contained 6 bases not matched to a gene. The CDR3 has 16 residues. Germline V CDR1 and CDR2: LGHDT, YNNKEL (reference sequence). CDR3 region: CASSPGSSGTYNEQFF. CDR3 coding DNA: TGTGCCAGCAGCCCCGGGTCTAGCGGGACCTACAATGAGCAGTTCTTC.

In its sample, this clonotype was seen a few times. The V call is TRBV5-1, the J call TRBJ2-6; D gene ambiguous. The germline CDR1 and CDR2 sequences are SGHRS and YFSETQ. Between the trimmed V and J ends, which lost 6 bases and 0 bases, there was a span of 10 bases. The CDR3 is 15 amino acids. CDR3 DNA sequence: TGCGCCAGCACTGGGGTCCACTCTGGGGCCAACGTCCTGACTTTC. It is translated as CASTGVHSGANVLTF. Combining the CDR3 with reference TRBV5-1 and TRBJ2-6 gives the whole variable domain KAGVTQTPRYLIKTRGQQVTLSCSPISGHRSVSWYQQTPGQGLQFLFEYFSETQRNKGNFPGRFSGRQFSNSRSEMNVSTLELGDSALYLCASTGVHSGANVLTFGAGSRLTVL.

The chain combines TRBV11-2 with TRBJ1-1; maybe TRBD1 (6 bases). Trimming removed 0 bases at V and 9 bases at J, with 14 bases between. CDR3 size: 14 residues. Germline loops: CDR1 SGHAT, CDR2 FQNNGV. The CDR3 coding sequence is TGTGCCAGCAGCTTAGATCCGCCACAGGGAAAAGCTTTCTTT. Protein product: CASSLDPPQGKAFF. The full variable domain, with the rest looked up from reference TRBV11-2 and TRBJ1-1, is EAGVAQSPRYKIIEKRQSVAFWCNPISGHATLYWYQQILGQGPKLLIQFQNNGVVDDSQLPKDRFSAERLKGVDSTLKIQPAKLEDSAVYLCASSLDPPQGKAFFGQGTRLTVV.

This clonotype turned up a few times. The CDR3 here is CASSLGVTSDTQYF. DNA for the CDR3: TGTGCCAGCAGCTTAGGGGTTACCTCAGATACGCAGTATTTT. This chain links TRBV7-2 with TRBJ2-3; no definite D call. This CDR3 contains 14 residues. Per germline, CDR1 SGHTA and CDR2 FQGNSA. V was shortened by 1 base and J by 4 bases, with 9 bases between the two germline ends.

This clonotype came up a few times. The CDR3 DNA reads TGCGCCAGCAGCTTGGGGGCCACCATAGGCTACACCTTC. As protein: CASSLGATIGYTF. V and J are TRBV5-1 and TRBJ1-2; no firm D call. The CDR3 runs 13 residues. Germline V CDR1 and CDR2: SGHRS, YFSETQ. Trimming took off 0 bases at V and 8 bases at J, with 11 bases between the two ends.

The CDR3 DNA is TGTGCCAGCAACAGCGGGAGCACAGATACGCAGTATTTT. It specifies CASNSGSTDTQYF. The J gene is TRBJ2-3, the V gene TRBV9; weak D call: TRBD2 (6 bases). V was clipped by 6 bases and J by 0 bases, with 8 bases between them. The CDR3 totals 13 residues. Germline loops: CDR1 SGDLS, CDR2 YYNGEE.

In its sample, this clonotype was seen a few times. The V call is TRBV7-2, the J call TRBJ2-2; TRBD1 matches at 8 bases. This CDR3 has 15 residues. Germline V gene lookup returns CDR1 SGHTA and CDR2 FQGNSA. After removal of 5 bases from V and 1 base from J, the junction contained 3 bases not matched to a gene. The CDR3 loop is CASSAGTGNTGELFF. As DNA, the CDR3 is TGTGCCAGCAGCGCGGGGACAGGGAACACCGGGGAGCTGTTTTTT.

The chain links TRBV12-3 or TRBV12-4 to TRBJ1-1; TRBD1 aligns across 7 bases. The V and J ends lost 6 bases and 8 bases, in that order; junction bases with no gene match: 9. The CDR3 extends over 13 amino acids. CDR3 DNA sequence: TGTGCCAGCAGATTTAGGGGGACAGCCGAAGCTTTCTTT. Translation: CASRFRGTAEAFF.

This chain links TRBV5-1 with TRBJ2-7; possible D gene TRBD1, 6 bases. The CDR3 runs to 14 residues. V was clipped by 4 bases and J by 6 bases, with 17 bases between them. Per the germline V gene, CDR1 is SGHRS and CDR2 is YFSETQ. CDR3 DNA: TGCGCCAGCAGCCCTGCAGGGACATCGGGCGAGCAGTACTTC. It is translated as CASSPAGTSGEQYF.

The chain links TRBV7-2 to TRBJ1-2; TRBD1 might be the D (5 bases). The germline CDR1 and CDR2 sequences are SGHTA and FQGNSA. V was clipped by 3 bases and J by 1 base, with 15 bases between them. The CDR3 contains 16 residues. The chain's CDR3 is CASSFLGAGGNYGYTF. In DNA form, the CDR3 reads TGTGCCAGCAGCTTCTTAGGGGCCGGAGGTAACTATGGCTACACCTTC.

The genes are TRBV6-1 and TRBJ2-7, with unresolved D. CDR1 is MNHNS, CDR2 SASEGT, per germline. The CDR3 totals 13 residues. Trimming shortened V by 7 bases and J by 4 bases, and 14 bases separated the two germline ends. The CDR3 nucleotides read TGTGCCAGCACCACGATAGGAGAGTACGAGCAGTACTTC. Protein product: CASTTIGEYEQYF.

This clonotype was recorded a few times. DNA for the CDR3: TGCGCCAGCAAACTTACAGGACAGGGATCCTACGAGCAGTACTTC. This encodes CASKLTGQGSYEQYF. This sequence joins TRBV5-1 and TRBJ2-7; 8 bases agree with TRBD1. This CDR3 is built from 15 residues. V trimming: 6 bases; J trimming: 1 base; junction bases outside the gene matches: 9. The germline V gene encodes CDR1 SGHRS and CDR2 YFSETQ.

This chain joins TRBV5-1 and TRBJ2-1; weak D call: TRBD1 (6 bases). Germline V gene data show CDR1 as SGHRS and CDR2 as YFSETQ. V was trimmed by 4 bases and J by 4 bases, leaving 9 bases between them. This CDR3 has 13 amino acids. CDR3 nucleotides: TGCGCCAGCAGCGCACAGGGATACAATGAGCAGTTCTTC. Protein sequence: CASSAQGYNEQFF.

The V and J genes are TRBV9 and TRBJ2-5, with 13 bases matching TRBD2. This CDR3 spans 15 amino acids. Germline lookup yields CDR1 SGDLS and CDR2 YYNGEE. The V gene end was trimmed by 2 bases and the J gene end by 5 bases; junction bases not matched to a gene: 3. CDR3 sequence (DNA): TGTGCCAGCAGCGTGGGACTAGCGGGAAAGGAGACCCAGTACTTC. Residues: CASSVGLAGKETQYF. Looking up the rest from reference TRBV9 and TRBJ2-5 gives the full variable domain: DSGVTQTPKHLITATGQRVTLRCSPRSGDLSVYWYQQSLDQGLQFLIQYYNGEERAKGNILERFSAQQFPDLHSELNLSSLELGDSALYFCASSVGLAGKETQYFGPGTRLLVL.

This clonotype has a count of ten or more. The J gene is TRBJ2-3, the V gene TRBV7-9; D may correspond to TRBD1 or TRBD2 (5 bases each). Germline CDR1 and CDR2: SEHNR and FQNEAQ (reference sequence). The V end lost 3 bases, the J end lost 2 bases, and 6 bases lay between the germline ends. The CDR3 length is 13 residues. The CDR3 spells CASSLGTTDTQYF. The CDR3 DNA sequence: TGTGCCAGCAGCTTGGGGACCACAGATACGCAGTATTTT.

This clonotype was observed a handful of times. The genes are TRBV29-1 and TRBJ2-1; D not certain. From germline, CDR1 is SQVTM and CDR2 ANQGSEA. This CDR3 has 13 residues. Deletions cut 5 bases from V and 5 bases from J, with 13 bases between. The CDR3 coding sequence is TGCAGCGTTCGTCGTACTACTAACAATGAGCAGTTCTTC. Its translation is CSVRRTTNNEQFF.

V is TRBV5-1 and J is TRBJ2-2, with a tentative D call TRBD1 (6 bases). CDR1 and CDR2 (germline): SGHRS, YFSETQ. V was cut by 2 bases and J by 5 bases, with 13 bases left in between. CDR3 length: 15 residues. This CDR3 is CASSFTGSETGELFF. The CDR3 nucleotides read TGCGCCAGCAGCTTCACAGGGTCGGAGACCGGGGAGCTGTTTTTT.

In DNA, the CDR3 is TGCAGTGCTAGGCCCTCGGGACTCCCTTCCAATGAGCAGTTCTTC. Its protein product is CSARPSGLPSNEQFF. The chain combines TRBV20-1 with TRBJ2-1, with D perhaps TRBD2 (6 bases). This CDR3 has 15 residues. The germline V gene encodes CDR1 DFQATT and CDR2 SNEGSKA (reference sequence). The ends were cut back, 3 bases at V and 6 bases at J, with 18 bases in the middle.

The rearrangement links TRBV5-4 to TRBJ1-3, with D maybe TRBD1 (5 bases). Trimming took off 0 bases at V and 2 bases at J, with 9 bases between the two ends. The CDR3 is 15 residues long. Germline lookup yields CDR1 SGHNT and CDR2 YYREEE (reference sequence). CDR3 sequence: CASSLGGRAGNTIYF. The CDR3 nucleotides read TGTGCCAGCAGCTTGGGCGGCAGGGCTGGAAACACCATATATTTT.

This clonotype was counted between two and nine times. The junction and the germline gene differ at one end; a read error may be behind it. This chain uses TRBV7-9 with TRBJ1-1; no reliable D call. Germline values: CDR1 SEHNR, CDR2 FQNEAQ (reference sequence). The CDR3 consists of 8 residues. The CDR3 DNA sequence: TGTGCCAGCAGTTCCCTTACTTTT. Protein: CASSSLTF.

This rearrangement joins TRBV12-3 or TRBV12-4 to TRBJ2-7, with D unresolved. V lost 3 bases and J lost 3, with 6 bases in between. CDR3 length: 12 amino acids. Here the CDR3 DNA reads TGTGCCAGCAGTTTTTGGCTCTACGAGCAGTACTTC. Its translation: CASSFWLYEQYF.